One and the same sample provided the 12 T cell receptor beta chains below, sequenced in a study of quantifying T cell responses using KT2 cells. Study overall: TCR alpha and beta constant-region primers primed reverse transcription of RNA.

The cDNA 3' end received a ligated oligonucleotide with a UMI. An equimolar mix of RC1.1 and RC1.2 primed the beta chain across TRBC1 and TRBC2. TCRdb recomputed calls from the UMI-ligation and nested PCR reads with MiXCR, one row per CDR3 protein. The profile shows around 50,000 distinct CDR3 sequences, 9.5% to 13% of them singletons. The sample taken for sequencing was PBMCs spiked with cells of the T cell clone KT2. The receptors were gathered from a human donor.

The CDR3: CAYTGTVSYEQYF. The CDR3 DNA reads TGTGCCTACACCGGGACGGTCTCCTACGAGCAGTACTTC. The chain carries TRBV6-2 or TRBV6-3 and TRBJ2-7; the D gene could be TRBD1 or TRBD2 (5 bases each). V was cut by 11 bases and J by 0 bases, with 14 bases left in between. Germline values: CDR1 MNHEY, CDR2 SVGEGT. The CDR3 has 13 residues.

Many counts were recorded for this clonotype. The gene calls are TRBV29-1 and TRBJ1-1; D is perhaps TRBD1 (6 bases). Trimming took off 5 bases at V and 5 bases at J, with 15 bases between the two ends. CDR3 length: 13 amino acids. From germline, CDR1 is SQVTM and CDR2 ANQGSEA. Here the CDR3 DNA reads TGCAGCGTTCAAACAGGGATGGGAACTGAAGCTTTCTTT. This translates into CSVQTGMGTEAFF.

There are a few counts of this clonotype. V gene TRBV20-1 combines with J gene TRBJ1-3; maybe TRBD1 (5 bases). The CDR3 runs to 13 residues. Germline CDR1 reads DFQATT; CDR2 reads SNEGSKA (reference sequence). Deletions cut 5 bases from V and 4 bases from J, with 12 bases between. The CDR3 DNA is TGCAGTGCTCTCCAGGGTTTAGGAAACACCATATATTTT. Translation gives CSALQGLGNTIYF.

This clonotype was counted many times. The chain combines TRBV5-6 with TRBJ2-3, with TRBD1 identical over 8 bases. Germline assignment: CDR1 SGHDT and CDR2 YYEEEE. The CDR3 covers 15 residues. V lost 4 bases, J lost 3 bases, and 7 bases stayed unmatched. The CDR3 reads CASSQGAAWTDTQYF. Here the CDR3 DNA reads TGTGCCAGCAGCCAGGGGGCGGCTTGGACAGATACGCAGTATTTT.

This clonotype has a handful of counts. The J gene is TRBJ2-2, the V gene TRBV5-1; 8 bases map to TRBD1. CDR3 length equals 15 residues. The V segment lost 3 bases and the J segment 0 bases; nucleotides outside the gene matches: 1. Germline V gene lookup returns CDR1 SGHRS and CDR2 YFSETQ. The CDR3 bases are TGCGCCAGCAGCTCAGGGGGCGCGAACACCGGGGAGCTGTTTTTT. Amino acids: CASSSGGANTGELFF. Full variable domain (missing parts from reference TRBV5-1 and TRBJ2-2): KAGVTQTPRYLIKTRGQQVTLSCSPISGHRSVSWYQQTPGQGLQFLFEYFSETQRNKGNFPGRFSGRQFSNSRSEMNVSTLELGDSALYLCASSSGGANTGELFFGEGSRLTVL.

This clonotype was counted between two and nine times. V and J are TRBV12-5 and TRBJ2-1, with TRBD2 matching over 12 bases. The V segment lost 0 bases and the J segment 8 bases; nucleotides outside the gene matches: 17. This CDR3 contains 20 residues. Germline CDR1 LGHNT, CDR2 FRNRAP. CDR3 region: CASGLVLPWLLAGGTDEQFF. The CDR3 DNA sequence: TGTGCTAGTGGTTTGGTATTGCCATGGTTACTAGCGGGAGGTACAGATGAGCAGTTCTTC.

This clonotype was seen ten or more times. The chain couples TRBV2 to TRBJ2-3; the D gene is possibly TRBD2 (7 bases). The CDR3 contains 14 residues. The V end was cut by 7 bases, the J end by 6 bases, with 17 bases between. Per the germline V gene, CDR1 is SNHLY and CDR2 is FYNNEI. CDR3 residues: CASTKGGGSDTQYF. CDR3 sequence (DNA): TGTGCCAGCACGAAGGGGGGGGGATCGGATACGCAGTATTTT.

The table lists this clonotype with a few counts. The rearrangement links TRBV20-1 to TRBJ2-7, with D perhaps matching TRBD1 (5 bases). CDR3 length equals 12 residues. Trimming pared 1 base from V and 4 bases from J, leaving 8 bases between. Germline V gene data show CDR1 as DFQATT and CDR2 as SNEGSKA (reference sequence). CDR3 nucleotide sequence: TGCAGTGCTAGAGCAGGGCCGTACGAGCAGTACTTC. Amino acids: CSARAGPYEQYF.

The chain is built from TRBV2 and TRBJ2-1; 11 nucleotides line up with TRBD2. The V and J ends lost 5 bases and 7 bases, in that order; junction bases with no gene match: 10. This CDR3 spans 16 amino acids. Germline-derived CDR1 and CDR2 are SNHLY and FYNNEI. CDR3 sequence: CASSPPPSGGKNEQFF. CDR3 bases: TGTGCCAGCAGTCCCCCCCCTAGCGGGGGGAAAAATGAGCAGTTCTTC.

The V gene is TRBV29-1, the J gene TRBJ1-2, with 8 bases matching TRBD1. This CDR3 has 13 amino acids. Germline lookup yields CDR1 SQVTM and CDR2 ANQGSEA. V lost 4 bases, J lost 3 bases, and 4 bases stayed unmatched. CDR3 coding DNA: TGCAGCGTTGGGGGACAGGATGACTATGGCTACACCTTC. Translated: CSVGGQDDYGYTF.

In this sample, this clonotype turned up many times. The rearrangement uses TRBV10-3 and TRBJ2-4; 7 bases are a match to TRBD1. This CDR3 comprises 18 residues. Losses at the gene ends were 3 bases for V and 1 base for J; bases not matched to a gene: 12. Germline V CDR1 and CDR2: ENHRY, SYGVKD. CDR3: CAISDTGDPSGAKNIQYF. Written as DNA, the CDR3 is TGTGCCATCAGTGACACAGGGGATCCCTCAGGGGCCAAAAACATTCAGTACTTC.

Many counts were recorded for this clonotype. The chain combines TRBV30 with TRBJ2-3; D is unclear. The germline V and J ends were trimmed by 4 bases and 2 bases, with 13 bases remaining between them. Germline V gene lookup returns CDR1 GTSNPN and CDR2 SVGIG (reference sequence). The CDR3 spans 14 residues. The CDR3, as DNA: TGTGCCTGGACCAGAGGAAGGTACACAGATACGCAGTATTTT. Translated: CAWTRGRYTDTQYF.